This TCR beta chain was sequenced in a study of OX40 agonist ivuxolimab in advanced cancers. Study-wide context: The dose-escalation cohort had hepatocellular carcinoma, melanoma, renal cell or head and neck cancer.

Systemic immunosuppression or a history of autoimmune disease excluded patients. Profiled with immunoSEQ multiplex PCR; TCRdb holds only in-frame clones, not every one. Of about 100,000 clones in the sample, approximately 90% are singletons; the top ten hold 0.5% to 0.65%. This specimen was CD4+ or CD8+ T cells sorted from blood, taken in a trial of the OX40 agonist ivuxolimab. The clonotype originates from an adult with an advanced solid tumor such as melanoma, head and neck, liver or kidney cancer.

The CDR3 here is CASSLLGSETQETQYF. In DNA form, the CDR3 reads TGTGCCAGCAGTTTATTAGGGTCGGAGACCCAAGAGACCCAGTACTTC. The chain links TRBV6-5 to TRBJ2-5; D not resolved. CDR3 length: 16 amino acids. The germline gives CDR1 MNHEY, CDR2 SVGAGI. The germline V and J ends were trimmed by 4 bases and 1 base, with 16 bases remaining between them.